The T cell receptor (beta chain) described here comes from a study of identifying expanded T cells in peripheral blood. General observations from the study: Across healthy donors, higher total template counts meant significantly greater roughly two-week count variance.

The protocol was immunoSEQ multiplex PCR, while the TCRdb copy is restricted to in-frame clones and leaves out a portion. The table lists about 52,000 clones, roughly 82% of them singletons. The germline V gene has CDR1 MNHEY and CDR2 SVGAGI. The length of the CDR3 is 14 residues. V shed 7 bases and J shed 6 bases, with 15 bases lying between them. About this clone: Its antigen is as yet unknown.

The receptor comes from a person aged 18-70 years in good health. The chain combines TRBV6-5 with TRBJ1-4, with a tentative D call TRBD1 (6 bases). The sequencing input was blood. CDR3: CASKDSGWDEKLFF. The CDR3 bases are TGTGCCAGCAAGGACAGCGGTTGGGATGAAAAACTGTTTTTT.